This entry lists 17 T cell receptor beta chains sequenced from one sample in a study of shared clonotypes between healthy human individuals. The table came from immunoSEQ multiplex PCR; TCRdb's copy has only in-frame clones and leaves some out. The sample holds some 2,000,000 clones, approximately 95% seen once. Sequenced material: naive CD4+ T cells sorted from blood. Documented subset: CD45RA+ positively selected. The receptors shown here come from a man younger than 35 in good health.

This chain joins TRBV1 and TRBJ1-2. TRBV1 is classified as a pseudogene. The CDR3 is 16 amino acids. CDR3 sequence (DNA): TGCACCAGCAGCCAAGAGTTCTCTCGGGTGATCTATGGCTACACCTTC. It is translated as CTSSQEFSRVIYGYTF.

The gene calls are TRBV10-3 and TRBJ2-7; 10 positions match TRBD1. This CDR3 region has 15 residues. The V gene's germline CDR1 is ENHRY and CDR2 SYGVKD. J lost 0 bases, V lost 10 bases, and 9 bases had no gene match. CDR3 protein: CATRGGQGSSYEQYF. The CDR3 coding sequence is TGTGCCACAAGAGGGGGACAGGGGAGCTCCTACGAGCAGTACTTC.

As DNA, the CDR3 is TGCGCCAGCAGCCAAGGGGGCGGGGCCCTGCTAAATTCACCCCTCCACTTT. This encodes CASSQGGGALLNSPLHF. This chain connects TRBV4-1 to TRBJ1-6, with a possible D match to TRBD1 (5 bases). Trimming pared 1 base from V and 7 bases from J, leaving 17 bases between. Germline CDR1 is MGHRA and CDR2 is YSYEKL. The CDR3 is 17 amino acids.

The chain combines TRBV5-4 with TRBJ1-2; 7 bases are a match to TRBD1. The CDR3 runs to 14 residues. Looked up from germline, CDR1 is SGHNT and CDR2 is YYREEE (reference sequence). J was trimmed by 4 bases and V by 4 bases; bases with no gene match: 7. CDR3 bases: TGTGCCAGCAGCACGGGACAGTTGGGCTATGGCTACACCTTC. Translated: CASSTGQLGYGYTF.

Comments on this clone: The same CDR3 can be traced to other DNA sequences in this sample. The chain recombines TRBV4-3 with TRBJ2-7; no definite D call. This CDR3 has 13 residues. Trimming cost V 0 bases and J 3 bases, with 6 bases left between them. From germline, CDR1 is LGHNA and CDR2 YSLEER. The CDR3 bases are TGCGCCAGCAGCCAAGAGACCGGCTACGAGCAGTACTTC. It yields the protein CASSQETGYEQYF.

V gene TRBV30 combines with J gene TRBJ1-6, with D uncertain. The CDR3 is 15 amino acids. V lost 3 bases, J lost 4 bases, and 13 bases lay in between. Looked up from germline, CDR1 is GTSNPN and CDR2 is SVGIG (reference sequence). The CDR3 DNA follows: TGTGCCTGGAGGGGATCTAACCTTTATAATTCACCCCTCCACTTT. It specifies CAWRGSNLYNSPLHF.

The chain employs TRBV6-6 and TRBJ2-2; no firm D call. CDR1 is MNHNY, CDR2 SVGAGI, per germline (reference sequence). The CDR3 contains 11 residues. Trimming left V 10 bases short and J 7 bases short, with 10 bases between. CDR3 loop: CATAWGGELFF. CDR3 DNA: TGTGCCACGGCTTGGGGCGGGGAGCTGTTTTTT.

CDR3 sequence: CASRRSGGFAGELFF. CDR3 bases: TGCGCCAGCAGACGTAGCGGGGGGTTCGCCGGGGAGCTGTTTTTT. This sequence joins TRBV5-1 and TRBJ2-2; 10 bases agree with TRBD2. In germline, CDR1 is SGHRS, CDR2 YFSETQ. The trim removed 5 bases at V and 6 bases at J, leaving 7 bases unmatched. This CDR3 region has 15 residues. Drawing the rest from reference TRBV5-1 and TRBJ2-2, the complete variable domain is KAGVTQTPRYLIKTRGQQVTLSCSPISGHRSVSWYQQTPGQGLQFLFEYFSETQRNKGNFPGRFSGRQFSNSRSEMNVSTLELGDSALYLCASRRSGGFAGELFFGEGSRLTVL.

V is TRBV4-1 and J is TRBJ2-1; the D is unclear. Germline assignment: CDR1 MGHRA and CDR2 YSYEKL. Trimming took off 4 bases at V and 10 bases at J, with 8 bases between the two ends. The CDR3 covers 11 residues. CDR3 residues: CASSRNGEQFF. CDR3 nucleotides: TGCGCCAGCAGCCGCAACGGAGAGCAGTTCTTC.

The V and J genes are TRBV7-8 and TRBJ1-6; D call uncertain. The V end lost 0 bases, the J end lost 0 bases, and 15 bases lay between the germline ends. This CDR3 comprises 19 residues. Looked up from germline, CDR1 is SGHVS and CDR2 is FQNEAQ. In DNA form, the CDR3 reads TGTGCCAGCAGCTTAGCCGCGTGGGCACAGAGCTCCTATAATTCACCCCTCCACTTT. Encoded protein: CASSLAAWAQSSYNSPLHF. The complete variable domain, with remaining parts taken from reference TRBV7-8 and TRBJ1-6, reads GAGVSQSPRYKVAKRGQDVALRCDPISGHVSLFWYQQALGQGPEFLTYFQNEAQLDKSGLPSDRFFAERPEGSVSTLKIQRTQQEDSAVYLCASSLAAWAQSSYNSPLHFGNGTRLTVT.

For the CDR3, the DNA is TGTGCCAGCAGCCCCGGGCGGGGGGGCCCGGTGGGCTACACCTTC. Its protein product is CASSPGRGGPVGYTF. This chain links TRBV5-5 with TRBJ1-2; D may be TRBD1 (6 bases). There are 15 residues in the CDR3. Trimming stripped 4 bases from V and 8 bases from J, with 21 bases between. The germline gives CDR1 SGHKS, CDR2 YYEKEE (reference sequence).

CDR3 DNA: TGTGCCAGTAGCCCAGGTGGGGGAGACTACGAGCAGTACTTC. Translated: CASSPGGGDYEQYF. The chain employs TRBV19 and TRBJ2-7; the D call may be TRBD1 or TRBD2 (5 bases each). V was cut by 6 bases and J by 3 bases, with 15 bases left in between. The CDR3 contains 14 residues. Germline-derived CDR1 and CDR2 are LNHDA and SQIVND (reference sequence).

As concerns this clone: Additional DNA sequences in this sample encode the identical CDR3. The chain couples TRBV7-2 to TRBJ2-5, with 10 bases aligning to TRBD2. The CDR3 totals 15 residues. With 2 bases clipped from V and 2 bases from J, the junction kept 2 bases outside the gene matches. From germline, CDR1 is SGHTA and CDR2 FQGNSA. CDR3 protein: CASSLSGGAQETQYF. In DNA, the CDR3 is TGTGCCAGCAGCTTAAGCGGGGGGGCTCAAGAGACCCAGTACTTC.

This chain connects TRBV7-2 to TRBJ2-7, with 9 bases that match TRBD1. The ends lost 5 bases at V and 2 bases at J; junction bases unmatched: 4. CDR3 length: 14 residues. Germline CDR1 SGHTA, CDR2 FQGNSA. The CDR3 loop is CASSQGQGPYEQYF. CDR3 sequence (DNA): TGTGCCAGCAGCCAGGGACAGGGTCCCTACGAGCAGTACTTC. Full variable domain (outside the CDR3, taken from reference TRBV7-2 and TRBJ2-7): GAGVSQSPSNKVTEKGKDVELRCDPISGHTALYWYRQSLGQGLEFLIYFQGNSAPDKSGLPSDRFSAERTGGSVSTLTIQRTQQEDSAVYLCASSQGQGPYEQYFGPGTRLTVT.

This clone was seen just once. The V gene is TRBV28, the J gene TRBJ1-2; D ambiguous. Between the trimmed V and J ends, which lost 6 bases and 8 bases, there was a span of 13 bases. There are 12 residues in the CDR3. The V gene's germline CDR1 is MDHEN and CDR2 SYDVKM. CDR3 nucleotide sequence: TGTGCCAGCAGCCGGTCAACAGACGGCTACACCTTC. Its protein product is CASSRSTDGYTF.

The chain has TRBV12-2 and TRBJ1-1; TRBD1 was called by the table and not checked on the DNA. TRBV12-2 is described as a pseudogene. This CDR3 comprises 16 residues. CDR3: CASRPRQTGANTEAFF. Here the CDR3 DNA reads TGTGCAAGTCGCCCTAGACAGACAGGAGCGAACACTGAAGCTTTCTTT.

The chain uses TRBV29-1 and TRBJ2-5; D gene unclear. The CDR3 extends over 9 amino acids. Germline V gene sequence: CDR1 SQVTM, CDR2 ANQGSEA. V was shortened by 8 bases and J by 5 bases, with 6 bases between the two germline ends. The CDR3 loop is CSPGETQYF. CDR3 in DNA: TGCAGCCCTGGGGAGACCCAGTACTTC. The full variable domain, with the rest looked up from reference TRBV29-1 and TRBJ2-5, is SAVISQKPSRDICQRGTSLTIQCQVDSQVTMMFWYRQQPGQSLTLIATANQGSEATYESGFVIDKFPISRPNLTFSTLTVSNMSPEDSSIYLCSPGETQYFGPGTRLLVL.